A single sample gave rise to the 28 T cell receptor beta chains below, sequenced in a study of T-cell reconstitution after alpha-beta-depleted transplantation in children (TCRdb year 2016). The library was obtained by PCR. The instrument given in TCRdb is Illumina HiSeq 2500. TCR libraries were prepared with molecular barcoding, using unique molecular identifiers to normalize TCRbeta repertoire quantification. TCRdb ran its own pipeline on the public reads, namely fastp trimming at Q25 and MiXCR clone calling, and kept in-frame beta chains. Rows are unified per CDR3 protein, each entry keeping the most common DNA and genes. Within this sample are around 800,000 distinct CDR3 sequences, with around 15% of them counted one time only. Approximately 5% of the sample is in the top ten clones. The treatment or condition label of this sample denotes: allogeneic hematopoietic cell transplantation with graft depleted of TCRalphabeta T cells and CD19 B cells.

The sequenced sample was PBMCs, mostly from graft donor cells, obtained 360 days after TCRalphabeta/CD19-depleted stem cell transplant. The receptor set was obtained from a male patient under 18 who had a stem cell transplant for acute lymphoblastic leukemia, so the T cells may come from the graft donor.

This clonotype showed up many times. The chain carries TRBV5-1 and TRBJ2-3; 8 bases match TRBD2. The junction had 1 base not matched to a gene; V was cut back by 3 bases and J by 1 base. The CDR3 covers 14 residues. Germline V gene sequence: CDR1 SGHRS, CDR2 YFSETQ. The CDR3 bases are TGCGCCAGCAGCTCGACTAGCGGCACAGATACGCAGTATTTT. The encoded protein is CASSSTSGTDTQYF.

In this sample, this clonotype turned up a few times. The V call is TRBV30, the J call TRBJ1-2, with D tentatively TRBD1 (5 bases). The V end lost 5 bases, the J end lost 2 bases, and 9 bases lay between the germline ends. CDR3 length equals 12 residues. Germline CDR1 and CDR2: GTSNPN and SVGIG (reference sequence). CDR3 sequence: CAWLQENYGYTF. The CDR3, as DNA: TGTGCCTGGCTACAGGAAAACTATGGCTACACCTTC.

The chain joins TRBV2 to TRBJ2-3, with D perhaps TRBD1 (6 bases). Germline-derived CDR1 and CDR2 are SNHLY and FYNNEI. Trimming cost V 8 bases and J 4 bases, with 22 bases left between them. There are 16 residues in the CDR3. CDR3 sequence reads: CASLSRGDTSADTQYF. In DNA form, the CDR3 reads TGTGCCAGCCTGAGCAGGGGCGACACCAGCGCAGATACGCAGTATTTT.

The chain recombines TRBV18 with TRBJ2-1, with D uncertain. The ends were cut back, 1 base at V and 6 bases at J, with 7 bases in the middle. This CDR3 comprises 13 residues. Germline V gene data show CDR1 as KGHSH and CDR2 as LQKENI. CDR3 sequence reads: CASSPQSPNEQFF. The DNA for the CDR3 is TGTGCCAGCTCACCACAATCCCCCAATGAGCAGTTCTTC. The full variable domain, rest sourced from reference TRBV18 and TRBJ2-1, is NAGVMQNPRHLVRRRGQEARLRCSPMKGHSHVYWYRQLPEEGLKFMVYLQKENIIDESGMPKERFSAEFPKEGPSILRIQQVVRGDSAAYFCASSPQSPNEQFFGPGTRLTVL.

The V and J genes are TRBV20-1 and TRBJ2-7, with D perhaps matching TRBD1 (6 bases). Per germline, CDR1 DFQATT and CDR2 SNEGSKA (reference sequence). V shed 1 base and J shed 3 bases, with 19 bases lying between them. The CDR3 contains 16 residues. The CDR3 bases are TGCAGTGCTAGAGGGACAGCAGATATAACATTCTACGAGCAGTACTTC. Its protein product is CSARGTADITFYEQYF.

The J gene is TRBJ2-3, the V gene TRBV14; D unresolved. The CDR3 contains 15 residues. V was clipped by 1 base and J by 5 bases, with 13 bases between them. In germline, CDR1 is SGHDN, CDR2 FVKESK. The CDR3 nucleotides read TGTGCCAGCAGCCAAGTAGCCGTAAGAGGAGATACGCAGTATTTT. Its translation is CASSQVAVRGDTQYF. Complete variable domain (other parts from reference TRBV14 and TRBJ2-3): EAGVTQFPSHSVIEKGQTVTLRCDPISGHDNLYWYRRVMGKEIKFLLHFVKESKQDESGMPNNRFLAERTGGTYSTLKVQPAELEDSGVYFCASSQVAVRGDTQYFGPGTRLTVL.

The V call is TRBV15, the J call TRBJ2-7, with D possibly TRBD2 on 6 matching bases. V lost 0 bases, J lost 2 bases, and 11 bases lay in between. Germline V gene data show CDR1 as LNHNV and CDR2 as YYDKDF (reference sequence). The CDR3 has 15 residues. This CDR3 reads CATSREPAGPYEQYF. Written as DNA, the CDR3 is TGTGCCACCAGCAGAGAACCAGCGGGTCCCTACGAGCAGTACTTC.

This sequence joins TRBV7-6 and TRBJ2-7, with D possibly being TRBD2 (6 bases). In germline, CDR1 is SGHVS, CDR2 FNYEAQ. Trimming removed 5 bases at V and 3 bases at J, with 14 bases between. This CDR3 has 14 amino acids. CDR3 in amino acids: CASSKPGLLYEQYF. CDR3 coding DNA: TGTGCCAGCAGCAAACCGGGACTTCTCTACGAGCAGTACTTC. Together with reference TRBV7-6 and TRBJ2-7, the CDR3 gives the full variable domain: GAGVSQSPRYKVTKRGQDVALRCDPISGHVSLYWYRQALGQGPEFLTYFNYEAQQDKSGLPNDRFSAERPEGSISTLTIQRTEQRDSAMYRCASSKPGLLYEQYFGPGTRLTVT.

This clonotype was seen ten or more times. V gene TRBV20-1 combines with J gene TRBJ2-5; D possibly matches TRBD1 or TRBD2 (5 bases each). The V gene lost 2 bases and the J gene lost 6 bases, with 22 bases spanning the gap. This CDR3 has 16 amino acids. Germline CDR1 reads DFQATT; CDR2 reads SNEGSKA (reference sequence). CDR3 coding DNA: TGCAGTGCTAGATGGGGACCGAATACACTACGGAAGACCCAGTACTTC. It codes for CSARWGPNTLRKTQYF.

The rearrangement uses TRBV2 and TRBJ2-1; 7 nucleotides align to TRBD1. V lost 1 base to trimming and J lost 8 bases; unmatched junction nucleotides: 11. The CDR3 runs to 16 residues. The germline gives CDR1 SNHLY, CDR2 FYNNEI. CDR3 in amino acids: CASSEGTGGETDEQFF. CDR3 coding DNA: TGTGCCAGCAGTGAAGGGACAGGTGGGGAAACCGATGAGCAGTTCTTC.

This clonotype appeared many times. The rearrangement uses TRBV9 and TRBJ2-5; D ambiguous. Germline-derived CDR1 and CDR2 are SGDLS and YYNGEE. This CDR3 has 14 amino acids. V was shortened by 4 bases and J by 2 bases, with 12 bases between the two germline ends. DNA of the CDR3: TGTGCCAGCAGCATTTCAGCGAGACAAGAGACCCAGTACTTC. Its protein product is CASSISARQETQYF.

This clonotype was counted ten times or more. V gene TRBV5-1 combines with J gene TRBJ2-3, with 7 bases matching TRBD1. With V trimmed by 0 bases and J by 4 bases, 5 bases remained unmatched. The length of the CDR3 is 15 residues. CDR1 and CDR2 (germline): SGHRS, YFSETQ. This CDR3 reads CASSLVGGASDTQYF. CDR3 nucleotide sequence: TGCGCCAGCAGCTTGGTAGGGGGCGCTTCAGATACGCAGTATTTT.

This clonotype occurred many times. The CDR3 DNA sequence: TGTGCCAGCAGCTTATTCGGGCGCTCCTACAATGAGCAGTTCTTC. Translation gives CASSLFGRSYNEQFF. The rearrangement uses TRBV7-9 and TRBJ2-1; D unresolved. This CDR3 is built from 15 residues. Trimming took 2 bases from V and 0 from J, leaving 8 bases between them. In germline, CDR1 is SEHNR, CDR2 FQNEAQ (reference sequence).

J is TRBJ1-1 and V is TRBV29-1, with D unresolved. Trimming removed 7 bases at V and 7 bases at J, with 13 bases between. The CDR3 loop spans 11 amino acids. CDR1 is SQVTM and CDR2 is ANQGSEA in the germline V gene. The CDR3, as DNA: TGCAGCGCCAAGGAGTCTCGTGAAGCTTTCTTT. Translation gives CSAKESREAFF.

In this sample, this clonotype turned up a few times. The CDR3 DNA reads as TGCGCCAGCAGCCCGACAGGGGGACACTACGAGCAGTACTTC. This codes for CASSPTGGHYEQYF. J is TRBJ2-7 and V is TRBV5-1; 9 positions agree with TRBD1. The CDR3 spans 14 residues. J lost 3 bases, V lost 4 bases, and 5 bases had no gene match. In germline, CDR1 is SGHRS, CDR2 YFSETQ.

This clonotype was seen at least ten times. V gene TRBV29-1 combines with J gene TRBJ2-1; no firm D call. Per the germline V gene, CDR1 is SQVTM and CDR2 is ANQGSEA. The CDR3 loop spans 13 amino acids. V lost 5 bases to trimming and J lost 7 bases, with 15 bases between them. CDR3 in amino acids: CSVSSKGGNEQFF. DNA of the CDR3: TGCAGCGTTTCCAGCAAAGGTGGAAATGAGCAGTTCTTC.

This clonotype was detected a few times. The chain has TRBV20-1 and TRBJ1-5; 8 bases are shared with TRBD1. The germline CDR1 and CDR2 sequences are DFQATT and SNEGSKA (reference sequence). This CDR3 is 14 amino acids long. J gave up 5 bases and V 0 bases, and 3 bases lay outside the gene matches. The CDR3 nucleotides are TGCAGTGCTAGAGAGGACAGGGCGCATCAGCCCCAGCATTTT. Amino acid sequence: CSAREDRAHQPQHF.

This clonotype was seen a few times. The V and J genes are TRBV15 and TRBJ2-7, with D possibly TRBD1 on 6 matching bases. V was shortened by 6 bases and J by 1 base, with 19 bases between the two germline ends. Germline V CDR1 and CDR2: LNHNV, YYDKDF (reference sequence). This CDR3 is built from 16 residues. The DNA for the CDR3 is TGTGCCACCAGGCGAAATCCGGGACACGAATCCTACGAGCAGTACTTC. Translation: CATRRNPGHESYEQYF.

The J gene is TRBJ2-5, the V gene TRBV7-9; 10 bases line up with TRBD2. CDR3 size: 16 residues. The V and J ends lost 1 base and 2 bases, in that order; junction bases with no gene match: 4. The V gene's germline CDR1 is SEHNR and CDR2 FQNEAQ (reference sequence). DNA of the CDR3: TGTGCCAGCAGCTTAGGGCTGACTAGCGGGCAAGAGACCCAGTACTTC. Its translation: CASSLGLTSGQETQYF. Supplemented by reference TRBV7-9 and TRBJ2-5, the full variable domain reads DTGVSQNPRHKITKRGQNVTFRCDPISEHNRLYWYRQTLGQGPEFLTYFQNEAQLEKSRLLSDRFSAERPKGSFSTLEIQRTEQGDSAMYLCASSLGLTSGQETQYFGPGTRLLVL.

In its sample, this clonotype was seen a few times. The chain recombines TRBV11-2 with TRBJ2-7, with D perhaps matching TRBD2 (6 bases). Trimming cost V 1 base and J 4 bases, with 23 bases left between them. This CDR3 region has 18 residues. The germline gives CDR1 SGHAT, CDR2 FQNNGV. This CDR3 is CASSLVRRLGRLPYEQYF. The CDR3 DNA sequence: TGTGCCAGCAGCTTAGTGAGGAGGCTCGGGAGACTCCCTTACGAGCAGTACTTC.

This clonotype was picked up many times. This CDR3 is CATSRPSGLAGANTGELFF. Written as DNA, the CDR3 is TGTGCCACCAGCAGACCCTCGGGACTAGCGGGCGCGAACACCGGGGAGCTGTTTTTT. This sequence joins TRBV15 and TRBJ2-2; 12 nucleotides match TRBD2. The length of the CDR3 is 19 residues. V was pared by 2 bases and J by 0 bases, with 7 bases of the junction left unmatched. The V gene's germline CDR1 is LNHNV and CDR2 YYDKDF (reference sequence).

J is TRBJ2-1 and V is TRBV7-3; 12 nucleotides match TRBD2. The CDR3 is 17 residues long. J lost 7 bases, V lost 0 bases, and 7 bases had no gene match. Germline values: CDR1 SGHTA, CDR2 FQGTGA. CDR3: CASSLTWTSGIRNEQFF. The CDR3 nucleotides are TGTGCCAGCAGCTTAACGTGGACTAGCGGGATTCGGAATGAGCAGTTCTTC. The full variable domain, rest sourced from reference TRBV7-3 and TRBJ2-1, is GAGVSQTPSNKVTEKGKYVELRCDPISGHTALYWYRQSLGQGPEFLIYFQGTGAADDSGLPNDRFFAVRPEGSVSTLKIQRTERGDSAVYLCASSLTWTSGIRNEQFFGPGTRLTVL.

This clonotype was seen a few times. The CDR3 reads CASSMTNNEQFF. DNA of the CDR3: TGTGCCAGTAGTATGACTAATAATGAGCAGTTCTTC. This chain links TRBV19 with TRBJ2-1; tentative D call: TRBD2 (5 bases). Deletions cut 3 bases from V and 7 bases from J, with 7 bases between. Looked up from germline, CDR1 is LNHDA and CDR2 is SQIVND (reference sequence). This CDR3 region has 12 residues.

This clonotype came up a few times. This sequence joins TRBV12-3 or TRBV12-4 and TRBJ2-6, with D possibly matching TRBD1 (6 bases). The CDR3 extends over 18 amino acids. The V end lost 0 bases, the J end lost 4 bases, and 16 bases lay between the germline ends. DNA of the CDR3: TGTGCCAGCAGTTTAGCGTGGAGCAGGGGCTCAGGGGCCAACGTCCTGACTTTC. Protein: CASSLAWSRGSGANVLTF.

This chain joins TRBV11-2 and TRBJ1-5, with D possibly TRBD1 on 5 matching bases. The length of the CDR3 is 16 residues. Trimming removed 5 bases from V and 0 bases from J, with 14 bases in between. CDR1 and CDR2 from the germline V gene are SGHAT and FQNNGV. The CDR3 DNA reads as TGTGCCAGCAGCCGGACATCAGCGTATAGCAATCAGCCCCAGCATTTT. It codes for CASSRTSAYSNQPQHF.

V usage is TRBV11-2 and J usage is TRBJ2-3; D is uncertain. V was shortened by 1 base and J by 4 bases, with 9 bases between the two germline ends. The CDR3 extends over 14 amino acids. Germline V gives CDR1 SGHAT, CDR2 FQNNGV. The CDR3 region is CASSLGFRPDTQYF. The CDR3 DNA follows: TGTGCCAGCAGCTTAGGGTTCCGCCCAGATACGCAGTATTTT.

This clonotype has just a few counts. The chain joins TRBV5-1 to TRBJ2-3; unclear D gene. This CDR3 contains 16 residues. Per the germline V gene, CDR1 is SGHRS and CDR2 is YFSETQ. V was shortened by 3 bases and J by 0 bases, with 14 bases between the two germline ends. The CDR3 reads CASSWTTFISTDTQYF. CDR3 coding DNA: TGCGCCAGCAGCTGGACGACATTTATCAGCACAGATACGCAGTATTTT.

Ten or more counts support this clonotype. The chain carries TRBV29-1 and TRBJ2-7; the D gene is possibly TRBD2 (6 bases). The CDR3 has 12 residues. Germline V lookup: CDR1 SQVTM, CDR2 ANQGSEA. Trimming pared 3 bases from V and 0 bases from J, leaving 6 bases between. The CDR3 sequence is CSVEEGSYEQYF. The CDR3 DNA is TGCAGCGTTGAGGAGGGCTCCTACGAGCAGTACTTC.